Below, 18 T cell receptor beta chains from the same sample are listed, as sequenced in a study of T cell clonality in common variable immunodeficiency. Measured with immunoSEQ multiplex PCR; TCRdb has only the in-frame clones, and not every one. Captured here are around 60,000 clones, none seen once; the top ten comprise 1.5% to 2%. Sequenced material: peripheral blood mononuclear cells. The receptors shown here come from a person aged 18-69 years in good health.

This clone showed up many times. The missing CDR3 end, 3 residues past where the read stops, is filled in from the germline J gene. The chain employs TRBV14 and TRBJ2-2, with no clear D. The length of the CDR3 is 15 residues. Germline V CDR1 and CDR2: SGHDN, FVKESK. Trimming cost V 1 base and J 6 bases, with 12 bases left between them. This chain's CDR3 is CASSQVSPLSGELFF. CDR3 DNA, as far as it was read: TGTGCCAGCAGCCAAGTGAGCCCCCTTTCCGGGGAG.

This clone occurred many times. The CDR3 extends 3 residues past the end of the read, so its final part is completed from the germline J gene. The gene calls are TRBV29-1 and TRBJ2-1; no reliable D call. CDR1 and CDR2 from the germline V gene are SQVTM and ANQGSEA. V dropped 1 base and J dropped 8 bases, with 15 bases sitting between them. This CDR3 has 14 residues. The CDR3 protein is CSVEVLQASDEQFF. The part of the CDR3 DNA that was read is TGCAGCGTTGAAGTTCTGCAAGCGTCCGATGAG.

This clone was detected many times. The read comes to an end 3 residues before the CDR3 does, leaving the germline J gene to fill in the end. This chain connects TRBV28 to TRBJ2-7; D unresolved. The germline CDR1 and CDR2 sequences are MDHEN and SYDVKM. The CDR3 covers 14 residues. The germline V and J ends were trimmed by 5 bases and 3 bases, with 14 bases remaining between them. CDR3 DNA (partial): TGTGCCAGCAGTCCTCGCGTCTCCCACTACGAG. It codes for CASSPRVSHYE. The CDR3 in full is CASSPRVSHYEQYF.

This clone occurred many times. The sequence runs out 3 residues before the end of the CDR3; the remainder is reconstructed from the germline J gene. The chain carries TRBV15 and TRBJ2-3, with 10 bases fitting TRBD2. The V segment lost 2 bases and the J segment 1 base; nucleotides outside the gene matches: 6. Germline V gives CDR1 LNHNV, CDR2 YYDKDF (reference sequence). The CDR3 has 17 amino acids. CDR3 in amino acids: CATSRPTGTSGTDTQYF. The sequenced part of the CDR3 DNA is TGTGCCACCAGCAGACCGACCGGGACTAGCGGCACAGATACG. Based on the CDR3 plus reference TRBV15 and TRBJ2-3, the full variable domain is DAMVIQNPRYQVTQFGKPVTLSCSQTLNHNVMYWYQQKSSQAPKLLFHYYDKDFNNEADTPDNFQSRRPNTSFCFLDIRSPGLGDTAMYLCATSRPTGTSGTDTQYFGPGTRLTVL.

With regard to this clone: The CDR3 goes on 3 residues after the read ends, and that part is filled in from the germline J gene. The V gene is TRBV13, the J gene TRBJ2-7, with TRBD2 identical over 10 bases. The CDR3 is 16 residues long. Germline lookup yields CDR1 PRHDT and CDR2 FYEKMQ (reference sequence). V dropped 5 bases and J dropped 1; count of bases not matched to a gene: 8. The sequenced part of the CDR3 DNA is TGTGCCAGCAGCCCCTGGGCTAGCGGGAGTTCCTACGAG. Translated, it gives CASSPWASGSSYE. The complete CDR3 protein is CASSPWASGSSYEQYF.

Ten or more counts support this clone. CDR3 amino acids: CASSFLADANTGELFF. The part of the CDR3 DNA that was read is TGCGCCAGCAGCTTCCTAGCGGACGCGAACACCGGGGAG. The chain recombines TRBV4-1 with TRBJ2-2, with 7 bases that match TRBD2. Read sequence stops 3 residues before the CDR3 end, and the germline J gene provides the missing end. The CDR3 consists of 16 residues. V lost 5 bases and J lost 0; bases outside the gene matches: 6. Per the germline V gene, CDR1 is MGHRA and CDR2 is YSYEKL.

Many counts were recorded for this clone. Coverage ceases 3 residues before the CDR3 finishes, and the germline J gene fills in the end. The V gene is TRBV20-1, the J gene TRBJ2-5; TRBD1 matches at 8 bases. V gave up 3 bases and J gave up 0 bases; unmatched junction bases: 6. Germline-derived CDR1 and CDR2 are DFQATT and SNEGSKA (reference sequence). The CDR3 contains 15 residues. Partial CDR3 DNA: TGCAGTGCTAGTAGCCTGACAGGGGACCAAGAGACC. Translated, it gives CSASSLTGDQET. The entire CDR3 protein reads CSASSLTGDQETQYF.

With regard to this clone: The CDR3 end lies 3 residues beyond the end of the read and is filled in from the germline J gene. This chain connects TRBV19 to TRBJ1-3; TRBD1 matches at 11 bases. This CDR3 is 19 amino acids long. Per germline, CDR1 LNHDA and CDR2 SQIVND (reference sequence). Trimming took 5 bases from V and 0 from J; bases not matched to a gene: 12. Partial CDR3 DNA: TGTGCCAGTAGTCGGCGGACAGGGGGCCCCCGCGACTCTGGAAACACC. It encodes CASSRRTGGPRDSGNT. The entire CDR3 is CASSRRTGGPRDSGNTIYF.

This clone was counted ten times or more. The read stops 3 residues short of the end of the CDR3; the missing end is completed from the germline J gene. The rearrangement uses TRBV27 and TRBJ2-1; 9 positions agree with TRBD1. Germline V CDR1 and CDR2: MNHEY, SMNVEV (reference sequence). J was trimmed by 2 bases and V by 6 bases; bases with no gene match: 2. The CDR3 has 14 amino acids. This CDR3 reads CASSHRGPYNEQFF. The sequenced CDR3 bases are TGTGCCAGCAGCCACAGGGGGCCCTACAATGAG.

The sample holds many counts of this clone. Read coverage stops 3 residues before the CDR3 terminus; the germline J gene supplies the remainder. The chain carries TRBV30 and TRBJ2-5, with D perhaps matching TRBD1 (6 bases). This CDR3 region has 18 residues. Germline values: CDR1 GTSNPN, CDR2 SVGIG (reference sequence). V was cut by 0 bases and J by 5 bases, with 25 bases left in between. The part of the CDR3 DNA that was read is TGTGCCTGGAGTGTGAAGGGGGTAGCGACATCCGTCGGGGAGACC. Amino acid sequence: CAWSVKGVATSVGET. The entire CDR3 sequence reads CAWSVKGVATSVGETQYF.

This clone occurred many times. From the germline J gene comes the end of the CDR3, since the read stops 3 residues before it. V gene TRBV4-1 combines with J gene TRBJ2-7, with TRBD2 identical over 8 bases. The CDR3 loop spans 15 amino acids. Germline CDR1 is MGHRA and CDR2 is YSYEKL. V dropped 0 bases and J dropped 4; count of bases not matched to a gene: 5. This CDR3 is CASSQDSGLAYEQYF. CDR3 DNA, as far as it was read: TGCGCCAGCAGCCAAGATTCAGGACTAGCTTACGAG.

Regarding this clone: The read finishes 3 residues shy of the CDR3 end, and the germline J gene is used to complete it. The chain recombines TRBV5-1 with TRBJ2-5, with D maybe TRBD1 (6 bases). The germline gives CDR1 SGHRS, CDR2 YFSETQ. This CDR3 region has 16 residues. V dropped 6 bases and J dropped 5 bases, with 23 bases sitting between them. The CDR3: CASKETGNRVEETQYF. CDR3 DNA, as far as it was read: TGCGCCAGCAAGGAAACGGGGAACAGGGTTGAGGAGACC.

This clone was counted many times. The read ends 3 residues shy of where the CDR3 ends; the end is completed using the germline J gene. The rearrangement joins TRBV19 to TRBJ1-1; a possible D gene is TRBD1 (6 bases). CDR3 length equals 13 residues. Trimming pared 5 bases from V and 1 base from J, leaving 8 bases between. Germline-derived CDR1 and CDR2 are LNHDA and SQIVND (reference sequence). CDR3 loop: CASSGTPNTEAFF. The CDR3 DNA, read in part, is TGTGCCAGTAGTGGGACACCGAACACTGAA.

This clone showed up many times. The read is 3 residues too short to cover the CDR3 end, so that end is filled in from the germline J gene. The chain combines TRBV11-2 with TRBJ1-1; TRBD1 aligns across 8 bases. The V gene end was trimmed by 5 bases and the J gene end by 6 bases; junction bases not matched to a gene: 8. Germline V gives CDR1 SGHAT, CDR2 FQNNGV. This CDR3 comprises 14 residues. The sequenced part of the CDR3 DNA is TGTGCCAGCAGCACAGGGGGACCGTTTGCTGAA. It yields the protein CASSTGGPFAE. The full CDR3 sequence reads CASSTGGPFAEAFF.

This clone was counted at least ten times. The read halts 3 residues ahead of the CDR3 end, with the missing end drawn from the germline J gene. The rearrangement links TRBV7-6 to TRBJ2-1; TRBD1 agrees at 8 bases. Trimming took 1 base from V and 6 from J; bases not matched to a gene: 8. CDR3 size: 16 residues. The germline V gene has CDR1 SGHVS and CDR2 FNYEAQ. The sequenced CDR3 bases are TGTGCCAGCAGCTTAGAGTCCCAGGGGGCGTTCAATGAG. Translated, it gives CASSLESQGAFNE. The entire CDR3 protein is CASSLESQGAFNEQFF.

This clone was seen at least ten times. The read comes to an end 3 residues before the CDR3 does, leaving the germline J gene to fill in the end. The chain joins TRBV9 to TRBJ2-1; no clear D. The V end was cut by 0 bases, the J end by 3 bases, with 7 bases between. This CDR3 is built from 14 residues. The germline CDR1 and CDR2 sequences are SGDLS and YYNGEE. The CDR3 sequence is CASSVDGGYNEQFF. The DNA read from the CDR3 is TGTGCCAGCAGCGTAGATGGCGGCTACAATGAG.

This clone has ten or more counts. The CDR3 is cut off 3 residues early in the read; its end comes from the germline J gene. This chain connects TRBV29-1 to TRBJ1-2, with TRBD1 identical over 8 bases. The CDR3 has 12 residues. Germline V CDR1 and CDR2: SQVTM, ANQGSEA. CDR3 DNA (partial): TGCAGCGCCTCAGGGGGCGCGGACCGC. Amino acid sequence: CSASGGADR. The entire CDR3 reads CSASGGADRYTF.

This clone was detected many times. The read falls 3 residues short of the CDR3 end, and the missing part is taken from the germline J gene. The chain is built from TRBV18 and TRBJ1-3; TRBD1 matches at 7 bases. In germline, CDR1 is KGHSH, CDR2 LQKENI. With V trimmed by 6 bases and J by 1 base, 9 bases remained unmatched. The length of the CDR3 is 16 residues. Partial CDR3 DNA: TGTGCCAGCTCGATCCCCGGGACAGTTTCTGGAAACACC. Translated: CASSIPGTVSGNT. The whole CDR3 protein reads CASSIPGTVSGNTIYF.